The rows below give T cell receptor beta chains drawn from one sample of a study of shared clonotypes between healthy human individuals. Only in-frame clones appear in the TCRdb table, and some are missing; sequencing was by immunoSEQ multiplex PCR. The table has hundreds of thousands of clones, 73% seen once. The material sequenced was memory CD4+ T cells sorted from blood. Receptors were obtained from a woman in her 30s in good health. The CDR3 runs from the conserved cysteine through the conserved F or W. Fields, in order: CDR3 DNA, CDR3 protein, clone size, V gene, D gene, J gene. The D gene is left open where the match is weak. Size values are once, few and many counts, or a class for expanded clones, and some rows have none.

cdr3_nt: TGTGCCAGCAGCTTACGGTGGCGGCAACACAATCAGCCCCAGCATTTT
cdr3_aa: CASSLRWRQHNQPQHF
clone_size: once
v_call: TRBV11-3
d_call: -
j_call: TRBJ1-5

cdr3_nt: TGTGCCAGCAGAATGGGTGCCAAAAACATTCAGTACTTC
cdr3_aa: CASRMGAKNIQYF
clone_size: -
v_call: TRBV28
d_call: -
j_call: TRBJ2-4

cdr3_nt: TGTGCCAGTAATAGTCCGGGACAGGGGCTCCCGGATACGCAGTATTTT
cdr3_aa: CASNSPGQGLPDTQYF
clone_size: -
v_call: TRBV19
d_call: TRBD1
j_call: TRBJ2-3

cdr3_nt: TGTGCCAGCAGCACCCGTCCCACCCCCACAGATACGCAGTATTTT
cdr3_aa: CASSTRPTPTDTQYF
clone_size: -
v_call: TRBV7-7
d_call: -
j_call: TRBJ2-3

cdr3_nt: TGTGCAAGTCGCTCCCTTACGGCCCAGGACCCCGTTGGGGGTAGCTATGGCTACACCTTC
cdr3_aa: CASRSLTAQDPVGGSYGYTF
clone_size: -
v_call: TRBV12-2
d_call: -
j_call: TRBJ1-2

cdr3_nt: TGTGCCAGCACCCGGGTGTCTCTCGAAAATCAGCCCCAGCATTTT
cdr3_aa: CASTRVSLENQPQHF
clone_size: -
v_call: TRBV6-1
d_call: -
j_call: TRBJ1-5

cdr3_nt: TGCGCCAGCAGGTTAGGGACTAGCGGATCCTACGAGCAGTACTTC
cdr3_aa: CASRLGTSGSYEQYF
clone_size: -
v_call: TRBV5-1
d_call: TRBD2
j_call: TRBJ2-7

cdr3_nt: TGTGCCAGCAGGCCTCGGGGGGACAGGGTGAACGACGAGCAGTACTTC
cdr3_aa: CASRPRGDRVNDEQYF
clone_size: -
v_call: TRBV27
d_call: TRBD1
j_call: TRBJ2-7

cdr3_nt: TGTGCCTGGAGGGGGACAGGGAGAAACATTCAGTACTTC
cdr3_aa: CAWRGTGRNIQYF
clone_size: -
v_call: TRBV30
d_call: TRBD1
j_call: TRBJ2-4

cdr3_nt: TGTGCCAGCAGTGAGTTTTGGGAGAACACTGAAGCTTTCTTT
cdr3_aa: CASSEFWENTEAFF
clone_size: -
v_call: TRBV25-1
d_call: -
j_call: TRBJ1-1

cdr3_nt: TGTGCCAGTAGTATGGGTGGGCGAGAAGTTTGGGTAGCGGGAAAAAACATTCAGTACTTC
cdr3_aa: CASSMGGREVWVAGKNIQYF
clone_size: -
v_call: TRBV19
d_call: TRBD2
j_call: TRBJ2-4

cdr3_nt: TGTGCCAGCAGACATCCGGGACTAGACACAGATACGCAGTATTTT
cdr3_aa: CASRHPGLDTDTQYF
clone_size: few
v_call: TRBV27
d_call: TRBD2
j_call: TRBJ2-3

cdr3_nt: TGTGCCATCAGGGAGGACAGGGTGGGGACCGGGGAGCTGTTTTTT
cdr3_aa: CAIREDRVGTGELFF
clone_size: -
v_call: TRBV10-3
d_call: TRBD1
j_call: TRBJ2-2

cdr3_nt: TGTGCCAGCAGTGAACTCGGGTTGAACACTGAAGCTTTCTTT
cdr3_aa: CASSELGLNTEAFF
clone_size: -
v_call: TRBV25-1
d_call: -
j_call: TRBJ1-1

cdr3_nt: TGTGCCAGCAGTGCACAGGGGGCTGGGGAAGCTTTCTTT
cdr3_aa: CASSAQGAGEAFF
clone_size: -
v_call: TRBV6-6
d_call: TRBD1
j_call: TRBJ1-1

cdr3_nt: TGTGCCAGCAGCCCTCGAACCGCCGACAAGACCTACGAGCAGTACTTC
cdr3_aa: CASSPRTADKTYEQYF
clone_size: few
v_call: TRBV4-2
d_call: -
j_call: TRBJ2-7

cdr3_nt: TGCGCCAGCAGCTTGGCCGGGACAGGGATATCCTACGAGCAGTACTTC
cdr3_aa: CASSLAGTGISYEQYF
clone_size: many
v_call: TRBV5-1
d_call: TRBD1
j_call: TRBJ2-7

cdr3_nt: TGTGCCAGCAGCTTCGCCGGGACGGGCAATGAGCAGTTCTTC
cdr3_aa: CASSFAGTGNEQFF
clone_size: few
v_call: TRBV5-6
d_call: -
j_call: TRBJ2-1

cdr3_nt: TGCGCCAGCAGCTCGCTCTTGAGGACTAGCGGGAGGGCCAATAGAAACTCCTACGAGCAGTACTTC
cdr3_aa: CASSSLLRTSGRANRNSYEQYF
clone_size: -
v_call: TRBV5-1
d_call: TRBD2
j_call: TRBJ2-7

cdr3_nt: TGTGCCAGCAGTTTACAAGGACAGCATAGCAAAGCTTTCTTT
cdr3_aa: CASSLQGQHSKAFF
clone_size: -
v_call: TRBV27
d_call: -
j_call: TRBJ1-1

cdr3_nt: TGTGCCAGCAGCTTAGCGGATGGACGGCCCCAGCATTTT
cdr3_aa: CASSLADGRPQHF
clone_size: -
v_call: TRBV7-9
d_call: -
j_call: TRBJ1-5

cdr3_nt: TGTGCCAGCAGTTTATCCACAGGCCCGAATCAGCCCCAGCATTTT
cdr3_aa: CASSLSTGPNQPQHF
clone_size: -
v_call: TRBV27
d_call: -
j_call: TRBJ1-5

cdr3_nt: TGTGCCAGCTCACCACTGGGACTGGACACAGATACGCAGTATTTT
cdr3_aa: CASSPLGLDTDTQYF
clone_size: -
v_call: TRBV18
d_call: -
j_call: TRBJ2-3

cdr3_nt: TGTGCCAGCAGCTTGGCCGGGGTACCACATGAGTACTTC
cdr3_aa: CASSLAGVPHEYF
clone_size: -
v_call: TRBV5-4
d_call: -
j_call: TRBJ2-7

cdr3_nt: TGTGCCAGCAGCCACCGGGAGAGCACAGATACGCAGTATTTT
cdr3_aa: CASSHRESTDTQYF
clone_size: -
v_call: TRBV25-1
d_call: -
j_call: TRBJ2-3

cdr3_nt: TGTGCCAGCAGCCCAGGACTAGCGGAGACCACAGATACGCAGTATTTT
cdr3_aa: CASSPGLAETTDTQYF
clone_size: -
v_call: TRBV7-2
d_call: TRBD2
j_call: TRBJ2-3

cdr3_nt: TGTGCCAGCAGCCCCTGGGTTGGGGATGACGAGCAGTACTTC
cdr3_aa: CASSPWVGDDEQYF
clone_size: once
v_call: TRBV7-9
d_call: -
j_call: TRBJ2-7

cdr3_nt: TGCGCCAGCTCGGGTAGCGGGGGGTACAATGAGCAGTTCTTC
cdr3_aa: CASSGSGGYNEQFF
clone_size: -
v_call: TRBV5-1
d_call: TRBD2
j_call: TRBJ2-1

cdr3_nt: TGTGCCAGCAGCTTATCTTCAGGGGTCACCTACGAGCAGTACTTC
cdr3_aa: CASSLSSGVTYEQYF
clone_size: -
v_call: TRBV7-9
d_call: -
j_call: TRBJ2-7